Listed here is a single T cell receptor (beta chain). This record comes from a study of blood T cell repertoires in COVID-19. Authors' analysis steps: Scientists estimated how many nucleated cells there were by amplifying reference gene primers. Produced via immunoSEQ multiplex PCR; TCRdb's table is partial and in-frame only. That table gives V, J and clone size, and the DNA gave D and trimming. The table lists some 160,000 clones, 78% of them singletons, with 14% in the top ten. V shed 3 bases, J shed 10 bases, and the junction held 9 bases outside the gene matches. The CDR3 has 14 amino acids. Germline CDR1 reads MDHEN; CDR2 reads SYDVKM.

The sequence derives from an elderly woman with acute or convalescent COVID-19. Specimen: peripheral blood. The chain joins TRBV28 to TRBJ2-1; the match to TRBD2 covers 7 bases. CDR3 loop: CASSFPPREVEQFF. The CDR3 DNA follows: TGTGCCAGCAGTTTCCCCCCCCGGGAGGTGGAGCAGTTCTTC.